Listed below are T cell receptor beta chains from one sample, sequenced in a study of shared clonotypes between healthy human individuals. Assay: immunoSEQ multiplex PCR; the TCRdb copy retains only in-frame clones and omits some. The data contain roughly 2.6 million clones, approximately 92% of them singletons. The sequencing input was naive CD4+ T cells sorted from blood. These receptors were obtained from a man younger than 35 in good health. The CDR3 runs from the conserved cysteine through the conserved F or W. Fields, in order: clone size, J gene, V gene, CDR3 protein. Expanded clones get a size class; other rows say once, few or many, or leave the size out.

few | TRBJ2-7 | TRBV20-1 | CSARYREEQYF
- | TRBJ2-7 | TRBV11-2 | CASSLGRFIDEQYF
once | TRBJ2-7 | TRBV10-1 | CARPGDSYEQYF
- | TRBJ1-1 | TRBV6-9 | CASSLLGGVNTEAFF
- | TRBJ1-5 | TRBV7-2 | CASSLEREEPQHF
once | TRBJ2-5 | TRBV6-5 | CASSYAGWDREGQYF
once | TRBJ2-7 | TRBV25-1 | CASSGSSAYEQYF
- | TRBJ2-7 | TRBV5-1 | CASSRRDFYEQYF
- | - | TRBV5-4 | CASSVPGGTGGGEQYF
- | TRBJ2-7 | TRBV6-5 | CASSPGGEQYF
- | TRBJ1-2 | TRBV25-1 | CASSHRTNYGYTF
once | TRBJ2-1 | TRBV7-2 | CASSSRLAGSNEQFF
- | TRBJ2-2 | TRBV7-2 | CASSSLAGVAGELFF
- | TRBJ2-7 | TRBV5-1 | CASSLGGSSSYEQYF
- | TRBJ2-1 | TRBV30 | CAWSVSDEQFF
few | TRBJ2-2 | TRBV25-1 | CASKEGNTGELFF
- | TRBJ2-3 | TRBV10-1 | CASSEGLAGLADTQYF
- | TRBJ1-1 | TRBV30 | CAWRAQGLNTEAFF
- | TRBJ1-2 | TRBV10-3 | CAISVGQGGRNGGYTF
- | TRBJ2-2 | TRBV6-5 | CASSYLGVNTGELFF
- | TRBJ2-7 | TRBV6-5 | CASTHRQGMEYF
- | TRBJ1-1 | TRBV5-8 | CASSLDRGTEAFF
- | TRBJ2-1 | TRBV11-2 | CASSRGTSGSYEQFF
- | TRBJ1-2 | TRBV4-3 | CASSQVRTNYGYTF
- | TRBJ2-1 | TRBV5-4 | CASSSAGGPRYNEQFF
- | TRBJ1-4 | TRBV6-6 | CASSYNPQGAPEKLFF
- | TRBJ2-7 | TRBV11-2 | CASSQTSFEQYF
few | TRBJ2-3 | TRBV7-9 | CASSFGTGGGMTDTQYF
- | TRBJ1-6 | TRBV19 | CASSGQTSSYNSPLHF
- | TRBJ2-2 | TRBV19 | CATGQQASNTGELFF
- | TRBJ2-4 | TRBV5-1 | CASRIQGLEAKNIQYF